The source of this T cell receptor (beta chain) is a study of Graves' ophthalmopathy and Graves' hyperthyroidism. This clonotype appeared many times. The junction does not match germline at one end; this may be a read error. From RNA, the CDR3 regions of TCR beta chains were amplified and sequenced. HTBI-primed first-round RT-PCR preceded second-round multiplex PCR. TCRdb recomputed calls from the multiplex PCR reads with MiXCR, one row per CDR3 protein. Seen here are approximately 1.2 million distinct CDR3 sequences, about 35% observed once, and the top ten hold around 10%. The source of this sequence is an adult man with Graves' hyperthyroidism. The sequenced sample was peripheral blood or thyroid tissue (not recorded which).

CDR3 amino acids: CASSVASSNNSPLHF. Here the CDR3 DNA reads TGTGCCAGCAGCGTAGCCTCCTCCAATAATTCACCCCTCCACTTT. The rearrangement joins TRBV9 to TRBJ1-6; D uncertain. Per the germline V gene, CDR1 is SGDLS and CDR2 is YYNGEE. The CDR3 is 15 residues long. The whole variable domain, filled in from reference TRBV9 and TRBJ1-6, reads DSGVTQTPKHLITATGQRVTLRCSPRSGDLSVYWYQQSLDQGLQFLIQYYNGEERAKGNILERFSAQQFPDLHSELNLSSLELGDSALYFCASSVASSNNSPLHFGNGTRLTVT.